Below, 20 T cell receptor beta chains from the same sample are listed, as sequenced in a study of identical twins. MiXCR, applied by TCRdb to the 5' RACE reads, yields one record per CDR3 protein. The sample yields hundreds of thousands of distinct CDR3 sequences, under 25% seen once. This sample also appeared in a second study, on yellow fever vaccine responses in identical twins.

The sample comprised CD4+ T cells sorted from blood. These TCRs come from a woman younger than 30 in good health.

V usage is TRBV12-3 or TRBV12-4 and J usage is TRBJ1-1; a weak D match, TRBD1 (5 bases). V dropped 5 bases and J dropped 0 bases, with 13 bases sitting between them. The CDR3 totals 15 residues. The CDR3 bases are TGTGCCAGCAGTGCCCTTGGGGGTTTGAACACTGAAGCTTTCTTT. Encoded protein: CASSALGGLNTEAFF.

This clonotype was counted between two and nine times. The chain carries TRBV12-3 or TRBV12-4 and TRBJ1-1; 7 bases agree with TRBD1. The CDR3 contains 12 residues. V gave up 6 bases and J gave up 7 bases; unmatched junction bases: 5. This CDR3 reads CASRTRDSEAFF. For the CDR3, the DNA is TGTGCCAGCAGGACGAGGGACAGTGAAGCTTTCTTT.

V gene TRBV27 combines with J gene TRBJ2-2, with a tentative D call TRBD2 (5 bases). The CDR3 contains 17 residues. Germline V lookup: CDR1 MNHEY, CDR2 SMNVEV (reference sequence). Deletions cut 5 bases from V and 8 bases from J, with 24 bases between. The CDR3 reads CASSLGFWERANGELFF. For the CDR3, the DNA is TGTGCCAGCAGTCTAGGGTTCTGGGAGAGGGCGAATGGGGAGCTGTTTTTT.

This clonotype was observed a few times. The rearrangement links TRBV10-3 to TRBJ2-1; 8 bases fit TRBD2. Unmatched junction bases numbered 7, after V lost 3 bases and J lost 6 bases. The CDR3 length is 15 residues. From germline, CDR1 is ENHRY and CDR2 SYGVKD. For the CDR3, the DNA is TGTGCCATCAGTGAACTAGCGGTAATCCCCAATGAGCAGTTCTTC. Translation: CAISELAVIPNEQFF.

The V call is TRBV28, the J call TRBJ1-1; no firm D call. CDR1 is MDHEN, CDR2 SYDVKM, per germline. Trimming cost V 8 bases and J 0 bases, with 13 bases left between them. The CDR3 extends over 14 amino acids. The CDR3 here is CASGKRRLNTEAFF. CDR3 coding DNA: TGTGCCAGCGGAAAACGGCGCCTGAACACTGAAGCTTTCTTT.

This clonotype turned up a few times. The J gene is TRBJ1-1, the V gene TRBV20-1; D remains unclear. Trimming took 6 bases from V and 0 from J, leaving 11 bases between them. Germline CDR1 DFQATT, CDR2 SNEGSKA (reference sequence). The CDR3 totals 13 residues. The CDR3 here is CSANRGVNTEAFF. In nucleotides, the CDR3 is TGCAGTGCCAACCGGGGAGTGAACACTGAAGCTTTCTTT.

The rearrangement links TRBV20-1 to TRBJ2-1; TRBD2 agrees at 11 bases. The J segment lost 3 bases and the V segment lost 2 bases, leaving 21 bases of the junction unmatched. CDR3 length: 21 residues. CDR1 is DFQATT, CDR2 SNEGSKA, per germline (reference sequence). CDR3 DNA sequence: TGCAGTGCTAGACAGATGATTAGCGGGAGGGCCCAAGGGATAGACTACAATGAGCAGTTCTTC. Amino acids: CSARQMISGRAQGIDYNEQFF.

This sequence joins TRBV15 and TRBJ2-1; possible D gene TRBD1, 6 bases. The ends were cut back, 5 bases at V and 10 bases at J, with 21 bases in the middle. The CDR3 totals 15 residues. Germline V lookup: CDR1 LNHNV, CDR2 YYDKDF (reference sequence). The CDR3 sequence: CATSLRLDSAREQFF. The DNA of the CDR3 is TGTGCCACCAGCCTACGACTGGACAGTGCTCGAGAGCAGTTCTTC.

Regarding this clonotype: At one end, the junction sequence differs from germline, possibly due to a read error. V and J are TRBV12-3 or TRBV12-4 and TRBJ1-1; D perhaps matches TRBD1 (5 bases). The CDR3 sequence is 13 residues long. Written as DNA, the CDR3 is TGTGCCAGCACCCTCAGGGAGAACACTGAAGCTTCCTTT. Its protein is CASTLRENTEASF.

The chain has TRBV29-1 and TRBJ2-3, with 9 bases aligning to TRBD1. This CDR3 region has 15 residues. Unmatched junction bases numbered 6, after V lost 1 base and J lost 4 bases. The germline V gene encodes CDR1 SQVTM and CDR2 ANQGSEA. The CDR3 loop reads CSVEGGQGSPDTQYF. The CDR3 coding sequence is TGCAGCGTTGAAGGAGGACAGGGGAGTCCAGATACGCAGTATTTT.

Many counts were recorded for this clonotype. The chain uses TRBV7-9 and TRBJ2-2; 7 bases fit TRBD2. There are 13 residues in the CDR3. From germline, CDR1 is SEHNR and CDR2 FQNEAQ (reference sequence). After removal of 5 bases from V and 6 bases from J, the junction contained 3 bases not matched to a gene. In DNA form, the CDR3 reads TGTGCCAGCAGCCCTAGCGGAGCCGGGGAGCTGTTTTTT. Amino acids: CASSPSGAGELFF.

This clonotype has more than one count but fewer than ten. The genes are TRBV15 and TRBJ1-3; tentatively, D is TRBD1 (5 bases). The CDR3 spans 17 residues. Trimming took off 0 bases at V and 0 bases at J, with 12 bases between the two ends. Germline V CDR1 and CDR2: LNHNV, YYDKDF (reference sequence). CDR3 bases: TGTGCCACCAGCAGAGATCGTGGGGGATTCTCTGGAAACACCATATATTTT. Translated: CATSRDRGGFSGNTIYF.

V usage is TRBV4-1 and J usage is TRBJ2-2; no reliable D call. Germline V gene sequence: CDR1 MGHRA, CDR2 YSYEKL. The V and J ends lost 3 bases and 2 bases respectively, with 16 bases between them. The length of the CDR3 is 17 residues. CDR3: CASSHLDLGFNTGELFF. The CDR3 DNA reads as TGCGCCAGCAGCCATCTAGATTTAGGCTTCAACACCGGGGAGCTGTTTTTT.

The sample holds a few counts of this clonotype. The genes are TRBV13 and TRBJ2-3; D remains unclear. The CDR3 runs to 14 residues. The germline CDR1 and CDR2 sequences are PRHDT and FYEKMQ (reference sequence). The V and J ends lost 2 bases and 2 bases respectively, with 8 bases between them. CDR3 nucleotides: TGTGCCAGCAGCTTACCCGGAAACACAGATACGCAGTATTTT. Encoded protein: CASSLPGNTDTQYF.

In its sample, this clonotype was seen once. The chain joins TRBV5-6 to TRBJ2-6, with a tentative D call TRBD2 (6 bases). Per germline, CDR1 SGHDT and CDR2 YYEEEE. The CDR3 is 16 amino acids. Trimming cost V 3 bases and J 2 bases, with 12 bases left between them. CDR3 residues: CASSSPWGAGANVLTF. The CDR3 coding sequence is TGTGCCAGCAGCTCCCCGTGGGGGGCTGGGGCCAACGTCCTGACTTTC.

This chain joins TRBV7-6 and TRBJ2-1; 10 bases map to TRBD2. The V gene end was trimmed by 1 base and the J gene end by 9 bases; junction bases not matched to a gene: 9. CDR3 length: 16 residues. In germline, CDR1 is SGHVS, CDR2 FNYEAQ. The CDR3 DNA follows: TGTGCCAGCAGCTTAGATCCTCCTAGCGGGAGCCTTGAGCAGTTCTTC. This translates into CASSLDPPSGSLEQFF.

The rearrangement uses TRBV6-2 or TRBV6-3 and TRBJ2-1; the D gene could be TRBD1 or TRBD2 (6 bases each). The V gene's germline CDR1 is MNHEY and CDR2 SVGEGT. V was trimmed by 6 bases and J by 7 bases, leaving 16 bases between them. The CDR3 runs 14 residues. The CDR3 protein is CASSRGRGPNEQFF. CDR3 nucleotide sequence: TGTGCCAGCAGCCGGGGGCGAGGCCCAAATGAGCAGTTCTTC.

Only a few counts were recorded for this clonotype. J is TRBJ2-1 and V is TRBV6-6; D is uncertain. The V gene's germline CDR1 is MNHNY and CDR2 SVGAGI (reference sequence). V dropped 0 bases and J dropped 6 bases, with 3 bases sitting between them. CDR3 length: 12 amino acids. The CDR3 loop reads CASSYSGNEQFF. For the CDR3, the DNA is TGTGCCAGCAGTTACTCGGGCAATGAGCAGTTCTTC.

The sample holds a few counts of this clonotype. V usage is TRBV10-3 and J usage is TRBJ2-3; 7 bases fit TRBD1. This CDR3 comprises 14 residues. The germline V gene encodes CDR1 ENHRY and CDR2 SYGVKD. J lost 5 bases, V lost 6 bases, and 8 bases had no gene match. CDR3 sequence (DNA): TGTGCCATCAGCGACCGGGACAGACGAGATACGCAGTATTTT. This translates into CAISDRDRRDTQYF.

This clonotype appeared a few times. The rearrangement links TRBV5-1 to TRBJ2-5; a weak D match, TRBD1 (7 bases). Between the trimmed V and J ends, which lost 4 bases and 2 bases, there was a span of 18 bases. The CDR3 is 16 residues long. Germline V gene lookup returns CDR1 SGHRS and CDR2 YFSETQ. The CDR3 reads CASSPRTGGVQETQYF. CDR3 nucleotides: TGCGCCAGCAGCCCTCGGACAGGCGGGGTGCAAGAGACCCAGTACTTC.